One TCR beta chain is described in this entry. What it binds is not known. This is likely a read error, given that the CDR3 carries no conserved phenylalanine or tryptophan at its end. The germline V gene encodes CDR1 MDHEN and CDR2 SYDVKM. V shed 6 bases, J shed 2 bases, and the junction held 11 bases outside the gene matches. The CDR3 totals 16 residues. Each CDR3 protein gets one entry after TCRdb re-called the reads with MiXCR. The table shows approximately 280,000 distinct CDR3 sequences, with around 20% occurring only once. The data were taken from a study of T cell repertoires in cytomegalovirus infection. Study background: HLA-B-restricted CMV epitopes that are well studied, plus recently identified HLA-C-restricted ones, were used by the study.

V usage is TRBV28 and J usage is TRBJ2-7, with 9 bases fitting TRBD2. The specimen was cultured PBMCs, collected from culture after CMV antigen stimulation. This clonotype was obtained from a human donor in good health (CMV status not recorded). Some clones in this sample may be carry-over from other donors' samples. DNA of the CDR3: TGTGCCAGCAGAAAACGGGCTAGCGGGAACCCCTACGAGCAGTACCTC. As protein: CASRKRASGNPYEQYL.